This passage covers 6 T cell receptor beta chains from one sample sequenced in a study of cytotoxic CD8 clonotypes in ibrutinib-treated CLL. Sequencing was performed with immunoSEQ multiplex PCR; in TCRdb, only in-frame clones are kept and a portion is missing. The table shows approximately 350,000 clones, with about 61% occurring only once. This material consisted of PBMCs, taken after 36 months of ibrutinib treatment. Receptors originate from a human donor with chronic lymphocytic leukemia.

This clone was recorded once. Other DNA variants within this sample encode the same CDR3. CDR3 sequence reads: CSVESGSSYEQYF. CDR3 in DNA: TGCAGCGTTGAATCGGGTTCCTCCTACGAGCAGTACTTC. This rearrangement joins TRBV29-1 to TRBJ2-7, with D uncertain. From germline, CDR1 is SQVTM and CDR2 ANQGSEA. The ends were cut back, 2 bases at V and 0 bases at J, with 8 bases in the middle. CDR3 size: 13 residues.

V is TRBV7-9 and J is TRBJ2-3; the D gene is possibly TRBD2 (5 bases). Germline V gene sequence: CDR1 SEHNR, CDR2 FQNEAQ (reference sequence). The germline V and J ends were trimmed by 2 bases and 0 bases, with 15 bases remaining between them. This CDR3 is built from 17 residues. In nucleotides, the CDR3 is TGTGCCAGCAGCTTACTATGGGAGAGGGAAAGCACAGATACGCAGTATTTT. Translated, it gives CASSLLWERESTDTQYF. The whole variable domain, remainder taken from reference TRBV7-9 and TRBJ2-3, is DTGVSQNPRHKITKRGQNVTFRCDPISEHNRLYWYRQTLGQGPEFLTYFQNEAQLEKSRLLSDRFSAERPKGSFSTLEIQRTEQGDSAMYLCASSLLWERESTDTQYFGPGTRLTVL.

The chain couples TRBV9 to TRBJ2-2, with D possibly being TRBD2 (7 bases). CDR1 is SGDLS and CDR2 is YYNGEE in the germline V gene. The V end was cut by 1 base, the J end by 4 bases, with 11 bases between. The CDR3 length is 15 residues. The CDR3 here is CASSVRGGATGELFF. In DNA form, the CDR3 reads TGTGCCAGCAGCGTAAGAGGGGGGGCCACCGGGGAGCTGTTTTTT.

The chain joins TRBV11-2 to TRBJ2-5; D ambiguous. CDR1 is SGHAT and CDR2 is FQNNGV in the germline V gene. The CDR3 is 12 residues long. Trimming pared 7 bases from V and 5 bases from J, leaving 11 bases between. The CDR3 bases are TGTGCCAGCACAGCTCCGGGTGAGACCCAGTACTTC. Its translation is CASTAPGETQYF.

The genes are TRBV6-5 and TRBJ2-7; D remains unclear. CDR3 length equals 15 residues. Germline values: CDR1 MNHEY, CDR2 SVGAGI. Trimming took 0 bases from V and 2 from J, leaving 11 bases between them. The CDR3 nucleotides are TGTGCCAGCAGTTACTCGCCCGTCGTTACCTACGAGCAGTACTTC. Its protein is CASSYSPVVTYEQYF.

The chain has TRBV5-1 and TRBJ2-7, with TRBD1 matching 7 bases. V lost 4 bases and J lost 3; bases outside the gene matches: 7. The length of the CDR3 is 14 residues. CDR1 and CDR2 (germline): SGHRS, YFSETQ. For the CDR3, the DNA is TGCGCCAGCAGCGTTGGGGACAGTCGCTACGAGCAGTACTTC. The encoded protein is CASSVGDSRYEQYF. Full variable domain (missing parts from reference TRBV5-1 and TRBJ2-7): KAGVTQTPRYLIKTRGQQVTLSCSPISGHRSVSWYQQTPGQGLQFLFEYFSETQRNKGNFPGRFSGRQFSNSRSEMNVSTLELGDSALYLCASSVGDSRYEQYFGPGTRLTVT.